This paragraph reports one T cell receptor beta chain. CDR3 length: 15 amino acids. The V segment lost 0 bases and the J segment 6 bases; nucleotides outside the gene matches: 3. Germline CDR1 MNHEY, CDR2 SVGAGI. In the original analysis: Reference gene primers were amplified, and this amplification served to estimate nucleated cell counts. The assay was immunoSEQ multiplex PCR, and TCRdb's table has in-frame clones only and misses some. V and J calls and clone size are copied from that table; D and trimming were computed from the DNA. The sample carries roughly 230,000 clones, over 80% recorded once. The data were taken from a study of blood T cell repertoires in COVID-19. Background on the study: There were acute and convalescent COVID-19 samples, and they came from the United States, Italy and Spain. The cDNA or gDNA used as material had been derived from T cells, B-cell-depleted T cells, or PBMCs.

The sequencing input was peripheral blood. The rearrangement uses TRBV6-5 and TRBJ2-1; 9 bases line up with TRBD1. The origin of this receptor is a man between 35 and 55 years old with acute or convalescent COVID-19. The CDR3 DNA is TGTGCCAGCAGTTACTCCGGGACAGGGATCAATGAGCAGTTCTTC. Protein sequence: CASSYSGTGINEQFF.